Detailed here is one T cell receptor (beta chain). This sample stems from a study of control samples from healthy donors and cancer patients. This table comes from immunoSEQ multiplex PCR, and its TCRdb copy is limited to in-frame clones, with some not included. The data show 150,000 or so clones, with over 85% seen just once and 5% to 7% held by the top ten. V lost 3 bases and J lost 1, with 16 bases in between. The germline gives CDR1 SGHTS, CDR2 YDEGEE. There are 16 residues in the CDR3. Sequenced: blood. The chain uses TRBV5-8 and TRBJ1-1; TRBD1 might be the D (5 bases). This receptor was taken from a man aged 18-30 years in good health. CDR3 DNA sequence: TGTGCCAGCAGCTCAAGAGGGACCCGGAGGAACACTGAAGCTTTCTTT. Its translation is CASSSRGTRRNTEAFF.